This T cell receptor (beta chain) was obtained from a study of blood T cell repertoires in COVID-19. Profiling relied on immunoSEQ multiplex PCR, and the TCRdb table lists in-frame clones only, not all of them. The sample records 180,000 or so clones, roughly 79% being singletons. This CDR3 has 14 residues. The germline V and J ends were trimmed by 2 bases and 4 bases, with 12 bases remaining between them. In germline, CDR1 is SGHNT, CDR2 YYREEE (reference sequence). The sample was peripheral blood. This TCR came from a woman aged 40 to 50 with COVID-19, enrolled during active disease. V usage is TRBV5-4 and J usage is TRBJ1-1; D is perhaps TRBD1 (5 bases). CDR3 residues: CASSFPRTGTEAFF. The CDR3 DNA is TGTGCCAGCAGCTTCCCCCGTACAGGCACTGAAGCTTTCTTT.